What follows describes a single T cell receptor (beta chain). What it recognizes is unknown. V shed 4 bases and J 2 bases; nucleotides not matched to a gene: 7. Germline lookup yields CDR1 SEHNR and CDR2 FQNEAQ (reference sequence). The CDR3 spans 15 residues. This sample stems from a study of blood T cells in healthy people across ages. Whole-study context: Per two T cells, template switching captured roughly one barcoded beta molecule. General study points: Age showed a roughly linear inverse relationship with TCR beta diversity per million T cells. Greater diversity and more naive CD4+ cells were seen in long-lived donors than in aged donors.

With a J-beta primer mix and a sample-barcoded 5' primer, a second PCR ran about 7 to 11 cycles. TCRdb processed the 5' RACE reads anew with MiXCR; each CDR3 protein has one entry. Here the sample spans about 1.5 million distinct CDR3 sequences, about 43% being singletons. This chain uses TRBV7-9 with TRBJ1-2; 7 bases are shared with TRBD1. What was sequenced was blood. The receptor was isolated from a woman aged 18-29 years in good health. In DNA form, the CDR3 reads TGTGCCAGCAGCTCGGGGACAGCGAGAAACTATGGCTACACCTTC. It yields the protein CASSSGTARNYGYTF.